The 14 T cell receptor beta chains presented below share a single source sample, sequenced in a study of long-term antiretroviral therapy in people with HIV. immunoSEQ v3.0 was run at survey level. The repertoire was sequenced with immunoSEQ multiplex PCR; TCRdb's copy has only in-frame clones and lacks some. This sample has about 21,000 clones, with approximately 79% found just once. The sequencing here drew on unsorted PBMCs, taken 4.1 years after starting antiretroviral therapy. The receptor source for this set is a middle-aged woman with HIV.

The V gene is TRBV30, the J gene TRBJ2-3, with TRBD2 matching 8 bases. With 5 bases clipped from V and 1 base from J, the junction kept 5 bases outside the gene matches. Germline values: CDR1 GTSNPN, CDR2 SVGIG (reference sequence). The CDR3 has 14 residues. The CDR3 sequence is CAWDGGAGTDTQYF. The CDR3 DNA reads TGTGCCTGGGACGGGGGGGCGGGCACAGATACGCAGTATTTT.

This clone was found a few times. This chain links TRBV15 with TRBJ2-1, with a weak D call TRBD1 (5 bases). The CDR3 is made up of 15 amino acids. The germline V gene has CDR1 LNHNV and CDR2 YYDKDF (reference sequence). The V gene lost 1 base and the J gene lost 0 bases, with 7 bases spanning the gap. The CDR3 sequence is CATSRGTISYNEQFF. CDR3 sequence (DNA): TGTGCCACCAGCAGAGGGACAATCTCCTACAATGAGCAGTTCTTC.

This clone appeared once. The rearrangement uses TRBV9 and TRBJ2-2; D unresolved. The length of the CDR3 is 13 residues. Trimming shortened V by 4 bases and J by 1 base, and 5 bases separated the two germline ends. Per germline, CDR1 SGDLS and CDR2 YYNGEE. CDR3 coding DNA: TGTGCCAGCAGCACCCAGAACACCGGGGAGCTGTTTTTT. This codes for CASSTQNTGELFF. The full variable domain, its missing parts supplied by reference TRBV9 and TRBJ2-2, is DSGVTQTPKHLITATGQRVTLRCSPRSGDLSVYWYQQSLDQGLQFLIQYYNGEERAKGNILERFSAQQFPDLHSELNLSSLELGDSALYFCASSTQNTGELFFGEGSRLTVL.

The chain couples TRBV19 to TRBJ2-5; 8 bases fit TRBD1. V gave up 9 bases and J gave up 5 bases; unmatched junction bases: 23. The CDR3 sequence is 18 residues long. Per germline, CDR1 LNHDA and CDR2 SQIVND (reference sequence). In nucleotides, the CDR3 is TGTGCCAGCAAGTTCCCACTCCCGGGACAGGCCCCTGGGGAGACCCAGTACTTC. Its protein is CASKFPLPGQAPGETQYF.

This clone was counted only a few times. The chain has TRBV10-3 and TRBJ2-7; a weak D match, TRBD2 (5 bases). The CDR3 is made up of 11 amino acids. Trimming took off 11 bases at V and 3 bases at J, with 11 bases between the two ends. Germline CDR1 is ENHRY and CDR2 is SYGVKD. This chain's CDR3 is CAVSGDYEQYF. CDR3 bases: TGTGCCGTCTCCGGGGACTACGAGCAGTACTTC.

The chain combines TRBV29-1 with TRBJ1-4; D possibly corresponds to TRBD1 (5 bases). Germline CDR1 reads SQVTM; CDR2 reads ANQGSEA. V lost 4 bases, J lost 7 bases, and 10 bases lay in between. The CDR3 totals 12 residues. Written as DNA, the CDR3 is TGCAGCGTTGCACTTACAGGTGAAAAACTGTTTTTT. Translation gives CSVALTGEKLFF.

CDR3 residues: CASSLGGGNSPLHF. As DNA, the CDR3 is TGTGCCAGCAGCTTGGGGGGCGGGAATTCACCCCTCCACTTT. The chain recombines TRBV5-6 with TRBJ1-6; perhaps TRBD1 as D (5 bases). The CDR3 consists of 14 residues. Germline V lookup: CDR1 SGHDT, CDR2 YYEEEE. The V gene lost 0 bases and the J gene lost 7 bases, with 8 bases spanning the gap.

In its sample, this clone was seen once. The chain links TRBV29-1 to TRBJ2-3; 10 bases are shared with TRBD2. CDR3 length: 15 amino acids. Germline V gives CDR1 SQVTM, CDR2 ANQGSEA. Trimming at V came to 1 base and at J to 4 bases, leaving 5 bases not matched to a gene. The CDR3, as DNA: TGCAGCGTTGAAGTCCTAGCGGGAGTAGCAGATACGCAGTATTTT. Amino acid sequence: CSVEVLAGVADTQYF.

This chain joins TRBV11-2 and TRBJ2-1; D is perhaps TRBD1 (5 bases). V dropped 1 base and J dropped 2 bases, with 15 bases sitting between them. The CDR3 has 17 residues. The germline CDR1 and CDR2 sequences are SGHAT and FQNNGV. CDR3 amino acids: CASSLGPGISTYNEQFF. Written as DNA, the CDR3 is TGTGCCAGCAGCTTAGGTCCAGGGATAAGCACCTACAATGAGCAGTTCTTC.

The chain is built from TRBV19 and TRBJ2-4; D perhaps matches TRBD1 (5 bases). With 9 bases removed from V and 8 bases from J, the gap between germline ends came to 8 bases. Per germline, CDR1 LNHDA and CDR2 SQIVND (reference sequence). This CDR3 comprises 10 residues. The CDR3 coding sequence is TGTGCCAGCCAAGGGGACATTCAGTACTTC. This gives the protein CASQGDIQYF.

The V and J genes are TRBV10-1 and TRBJ2-5; D possibly uses TRBD1 or TRBD2 (5 bases each). CDR1 WNHNN and CDR2 SYGVQD come from the germline V gene (reference sequence). CDR3 length: 15 amino acids. V lost 6 bases, J lost 1 base, and 15 bases lay in between. The CDR3 nucleotides are TGCGCCAGCAGCGAAACAGCCGGGGCCCAAGAGACCCAGTACTTC. It encodes CASSETAGAQETQYF.

This chain connects TRBV18 to TRBJ1-1, with a possible D match to TRBD1 (6 bases). CDR1 KGHSH and CDR2 LQKENI come from the germline V gene. The CDR3 runs 14 residues. Trimming removed 1 base from V and 5 bases from J, with 11 bases in between. Here the CDR3 reads CASSPLTGQTEAFF. The CDR3 DNA reads as TGTGCCAGCTCACCACTTACAGGGCAGACTGAAGCTTTCTTT.

The V and J genes are TRBV11-2 and TRBJ1-1; D call uncertain. Trimming pared 3 bases from V and 1 base from J, leaving 3 bases between. The germline CDR1 and CDR2 sequences are SGHAT and FQNNGV. CDR3 length: 12 amino acids. CDR3 in amino acids: CASSFGNTEAFF. CDR3 DNA: TGTGCCAGCAGCTTCGGGAACACTGAAGCTTTCTTT.

CDR3 in DNA: TGTGCCAGCAGCTCCATACGGGGGGGCTCTAGCACAGATACGCAGTATTTT. Protein sequence: CASSSIRGGSSTDTQYF. The rearrangement links TRBV5-4 to TRBJ2-3, with 8 bases that match TRBD2. CDR1 and CDR2 from the germline V gene are SGHNT and YYREEE (reference sequence). V shed 3 bases, J shed 0 bases, and the junction held 9 bases outside the gene matches. The CDR3 consists of 17 residues.